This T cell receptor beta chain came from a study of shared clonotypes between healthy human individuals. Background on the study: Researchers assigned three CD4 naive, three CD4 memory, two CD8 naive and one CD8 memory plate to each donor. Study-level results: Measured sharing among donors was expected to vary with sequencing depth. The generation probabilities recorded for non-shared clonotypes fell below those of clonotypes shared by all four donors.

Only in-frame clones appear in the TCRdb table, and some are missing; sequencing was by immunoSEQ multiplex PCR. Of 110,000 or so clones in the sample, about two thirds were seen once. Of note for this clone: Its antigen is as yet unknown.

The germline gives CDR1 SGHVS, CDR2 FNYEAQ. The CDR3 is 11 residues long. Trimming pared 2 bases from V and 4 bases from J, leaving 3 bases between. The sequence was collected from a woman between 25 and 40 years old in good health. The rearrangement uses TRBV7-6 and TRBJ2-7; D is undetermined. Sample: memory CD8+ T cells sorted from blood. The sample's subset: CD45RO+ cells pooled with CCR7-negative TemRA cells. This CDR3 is CASSLTYEQYF. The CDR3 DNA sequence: TGTGCCAGCAGCTTAACGTACGAGCAGTACTTC. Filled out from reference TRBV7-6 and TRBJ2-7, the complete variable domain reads GAGVSQSPRYKVTKRGQDVALRCDPISGHVSLYWYRQALGQGPEFLTYFNYEAQQDKSGLPNDRFSAERPEGSISTLTIQRTEQRDSAMYRCASSLTYEQYFGPGTRLTVT.